Described below is a single T cell receptor (beta chain) sequence and its context. Its specificity is unknown. This CDR3 is built from 19 residues. Trimming took off 1 base at V and 1 base at J, with 22 bases between the two ends. CDR1 and CDR2 (germline): MGHRA, YSYEKL. The sample is drawn from a study of T cell responses to AZD1222 COVID-19 vaccine. Across the study: Combined were second doses at about 4 or about 12 weeks. Regarding the study as a whole: Donors were chiefly white British, with a greater number of females, and clonal diversity was perhaps underestimated. Two doses of AZD1222 preceded a rise in Spike-specific TCR breadth and depth.

The table came from immunoSEQ multiplex PCR; TCRdb's copy has only in-frame clones and leaves some out. The data contain about 180,000 clones, approximately 86% of them singletons. Specimen: peripheral blood, collected on day 0 of AZD1222 vaccination. The gene calls are TRBV4-1 and TRBJ1-2; D unclear. The sequence came from an adult in good health. The CDR3 reads CASSQASGPGGLFNYGYTF. DNA for the CDR3: TGCGCCAGCAGCCAAGCTAGTGGTCCGGGAGGGCTTTTTAACTATGGCTACACCTTC.